Each of the 22 T cell receptor beta chains below was sequenced from the same sample in a study of graft-versus-host responses after intestinal transplantation. Sequenced by immunoSEQ multiplex PCR; TCRdb stores in-frame clones only, minus some. The repertoire holds about 38,000 clones, with under 85% as singletons. The specimen was PBMCs, collected approximately 1,000 days after transplant. The receptors stem from a human patient who received an intestinal transplant, so some T cells may come from the graft donor.

The V and J genes are TRBV6-1 and TRBJ2-7, with D perhaps matching TRBD1 or TRBD2 (6 bases each). V was clipped by 7 bases and J by 3 bases, with 16 bases between them. Germline assignment: CDR1 MNHNS and CDR2 SASEGT. The CDR3 covers 14 residues. CDR3: CASTARGAYYEQYF. The CDR3 nucleotides read TGTGCCAGCACCGCAAGGGGGGCGTACTACGAGCAGTACTTC.

The chain links TRBV6-1 to TRBJ1-6, with 9 bases identical to TRBD1. The CDR3 is made up of 14 amino acids. CDR1 is MNHNS, CDR2 SASEGT, per germline. V was pared by 3 bases and J by 10 bases, with 4 bases of the junction left unmatched. The CDR3 DNA is TGTGCCAGCAGTGAGACTACAGGGGGCTCACCCCTCCACTTT. This codes for CASSETTGGSPLHF.

The V and J genes are TRBV6-9 and TRBJ2-7, with D perhaps TRBD1 (7 bases). V was shortened by 8 bases and J by 2 bases, with 22 bases between the two germline ends. Germline loops: CDR1 MNHGY, CDR2 SVAAGI. The CDR3 is 16 residues long. In nucleotides, the CDR3 is TGTGCCAGCTGCTCCCGGAGGGGACAGCACACCTACGAGCAGTACTTC. This translates into CASCSRRGQHTYEQYF.

The rearrangement uses TRBV10-1 and TRBJ2-1; 9 bases fit TRBD1. The CDR3 is 14 amino acids. Germline trimming cut 5 bases from V and 7 bases from J; bases unmatched to any gene: 6. Per germline, CDR1 WNHNN and CDR2 SYGVQD (reference sequence). The CDR3 spells CASSPGQGWNEQFF. CDR3 bases: TGCGCCAGCAGTCCGGGACAGGGATGGAATGAGCAGTTCTTC.

Remarks on this clone: No DNA is shown, since the ends of the CDR3 on it are uncertain; the CDR3 is the one TCRdb lists. The chain links TRBV12-2 to TRBJ1-2; the table's TRBD1 call for D was not verified on the DNA. TRBV12-2 is a known pseudogene. The CDR3 is 16 residues long, counting both termini. The chain's CDR3 is CASRLAVAGGACGYTF.

The chain links TRBV27 to TRBJ1-1; D is undetermined. Germline CDR1 reads MNHEY; CDR2 reads SMNVEV (reference sequence). V lost 4 bases, J lost 4 bases, and 7 bases lay in between. The CDR3 consists of 12 residues. CDR3 amino acids: CASSSHGTEAFF. The DNA for the CDR3 is TGTGCCAGCAGTTCGCACGGCACTGAAGCTTTCTTT.

The chain carries TRBV19 and TRBJ2-1, with TRBD2 matching 11 bases. Germline-derived CDR1 and CDR2 are LNHDA and SQIVND (reference sequence). V was clipped by 6 bases and J by 4 bases; unmatched bases: 2. There are 14 residues in the CDR3. The CDR3 is CASSTSGGYNEQFF. The CDR3 DNA reads as TGTGCCAGTAGCACTAGCGGGGGTTACAATGAGCAGTTCTTC.

The J gene is TRBJ2-1, the V gene TRBV5-6; D is possibly TRBD2 (6 bases). The CDR3 runs to 15 residues. Germline V gene lookup returns CDR1 SGHDT and CDR2 YYEEEE. Deletions cut 2 bases from V and 0 bases from J, with 9 bases between. DNA for the CDR3: TGTGCCAGCAGCTTAGGGACTTACTCCTACAATGAGCAGTTCTTC. Protein: CASSLGTYSYNEQFF.

The chain couples TRBV11-2 to TRBJ1-1; D may be TRBD1 (5 bases). Germline loops: CDR1 SGHAT, CDR2 FQNNGV. The CDR3 has 13 amino acids. Deletions cut 5 bases from V and 5 bases from J, with 12 bases between. The DNA for the CDR3 is TGTGCCAGCAGCACGCGGGAGGGGACTGAAGCTTTCTTT. Translated, it gives CASSTREGTEAFF.

The chain is built from TRBV6-5 and TRBJ1-4; D ambiguous. Germline CDR1 is MNHEY and CDR2 is SVGAGI. The CDR3 sequence is 12 residues long. V was clipped by 8 bases and J by 2 bases, with 6 bases between them. CDR3 region: CASGGTNEKLFF. CDR3 in DNA: TGTGCCAGCGGCGGGACTAATGAAAAACTGTTTTTT.

The J gene is TRBJ2-3, the V gene TRBV7-6, with D uncertain. The CDR3 extends over 12 amino acids. Trimming stripped 0 bases from V and 4 bases from J, with 2 bases between. Germline V gene lookup returns CDR1 SGHVS and CDR2 FNYEAQ. The CDR3 region has the DNA TGTGCCAGCAGCTTAGCGGCAGATACGCAGTATTTT. Translated, it gives CASSLAADTQYF.

This chain connects TRBV6-6 to TRBJ1-5, with 8 bases fitting TRBD1. This CDR3 region has 13 residues. The V gene's germline CDR1 is MNHNY and CDR2 SVGAGI (reference sequence). The junction had 8 bases not matched to a gene; V was cut back by 11 bases and J by 5 bases. The CDR3 coding sequence is TGTGCCTCTAGGACAGGGAAACATCAGCCCCAGCATTTT. Translation: CASRTGKHQPQHF.

The chain has TRBV4-1 and TRBJ2-7; TRBD2 agrees at 13 bases. The V segment lost 1 base and the J segment 3 bases; nucleotides outside the gene matches: 0. There are 15 residues in the CDR3. Germline CDR1 is MGHRA and CDR2 is YSYEKL. CDR3 sequence reads: CASSQGLAGGYEQYF. CDR3 nucleotide sequence: TGCGCCAGCAGCCAAGGACTAGCGGGAGGCTACGAGCAGTACTTC.

The genes are TRBV6-5 and TRBJ2-5; no definite D call. V was clipped by 0 bases and J by 5 bases, with 7 bases between them. CDR1 MNHEY and CDR2 SVGAGI come from the germline V gene. The CDR3 is 13 residues long. CDR3 protein: CASSYSDGETQYF. CDR3 in DNA: TGTGCCAGCAGTTACTCCGACGGGGAGACCCAGTACTTC.

The chain combines TRBV7-2 with TRBJ1-1; tentative D call: TRBD1 (5 bases). The germline V gene has CDR1 SGHTA and CDR2 FQGNSA. The CDR3 spans 14 residues. Trimming pared 10 bases from V and 1 base from J, leaving 16 bases between. Here the CDR3 DNA reads TGTGCCACGCGACGGGGGAAGCAGAACACTGAAGCTTTCTTT. This translates into CATRRGKQNTEAFF.

The J gene is TRBJ1-1, the V gene TRBV5-4; TRBD1 might be the D (6 bases). The V gene lost 2 bases and the J gene lost 6 bases, with 14 bases spanning the gap. CDR1 is SGHNT and CDR2 is YYREEE in the germline V gene (reference sequence). The length of the CDR3 is 14 residues. CDR3 region: CASSFRGAVPEAFF. For the CDR3, the DNA is TGTGCCAGCAGCTTCCGGGGGGCCGTGCCTGAAGCTTTCTTT.

Worth noting for this clone: Mismatch with germline at one junction end may stem from a read error. The chain is built from TRBV7-7 and TRBJ2-3, with 9 positions matching TRBD2. Germline V CDR1 and CDR2: SSHAT, FNYEAQ (reference sequence). The CDR3 sequence is 16 residues long. CDR3 loop: CASSLGRGGITDTQYF. CDR3 sequence (DNA): TGTGCTAGCAGCTTAGGGCGGGGGGGCATAACAGATACGCAGTATTTT.

This clone was detected only once. The chain carries TRBV29-1 and TRBJ2-1; 8 bases map to TRBD1. Germline CDR1 is SQVTM and CDR2 is ANQGSEA. V lost 3 bases and J lost 1; bases outside the gene matches: 5. The CDR3 consists of 15 residues. The CDR3 DNA follows: TGCAGCGTTGAGGTTCAGGGGGCGTCCTACAATGAGCAGTTCTTC. As protein: CSVEVQGASYNEQFF.

The chain links TRBV7-2 to TRBJ1-1, with 7 nucleotides matching TRBD1. The CDR3 contains 16 residues. The V gene's germline CDR1 is SGHTA and CDR2 FQGNSA. V was pared by 5 bases and J by 5 bases, with 14 bases of the junction left unmatched. CDR3 sequence: CASSQDPEGGFTEAFF. CDR3 nucleotides: TGTGCCAGCAGCCAAGATCCGGAAGGGGGCTTTACTGAAGCTTTCTTT.

The CDR3 DNA reads as TGTGCCAGCAGCGGACAGGGCCGAGAGACCCAGTACTTC. Its protein product is CASSGQGRETQYF. This sequence joins TRBV5-4 and TRBJ2-5; 8 nucleotides line up with TRBD1. The length of the CDR3 is 13 residues. Germline V gene sequence: CDR1 SGHNT, CDR2 YYREEE (reference sequence). Germline trimming cut 4 bases from V and 4 bases from J; bases unmatched to any gene: 3.

The rearrangement links TRBV28 to TRBJ2-2; D is perhaps TRBD2 (5 bases). V was cut by 3 bases and J by 4 bases, with 18 bases left in between. The CDR3 loop spans 17 amino acids. The germline V gene has CDR1 MDHEN and CDR2 SYDVKM. CDR3 in amino acids: CASSFTGISSITGELFF. The CDR3, as DNA: TGTGCCAGCAGTTTTACCGGGATCTCCTCAATCACCGGGGAGCTGTTTTTT.

The rearrangement uses TRBV28 and TRBJ2-1; possibly TRBD1 for D (6 bases). Germline V gene data show CDR1 as MDHEN and CDR2 as SYDVKM. The germline V and J ends were trimmed by 6 bases and 7 bases, with 19 bases remaining between them. The CDR3 covers 15 residues. CDR3 DNA sequence: TGTGCCAGCAGCCGCGACAGGTCGGGGAGAAATGAGCAGTTCTTC. Its translation is CASSRDRSGRNEQFF.